This TCR beta chain was retrieved from a study of CD8 T cells in Susac syndrome (dated 2019 in TCRdb). For the wider study: Repertoire sequencing was used to test whether CD8+ T cell activation and differentiation in Susac syndrome was antigen driven.

V has 1 base trimmed and J has 4 bases trimmed; junction bases matching no gene number 6. The germline V gene (reference sequence) yields SEHNR for CDR1 and FQNEAQ for CDR2. The cysteine opens and the phenylalanine closes a CDR3 of 15 amino acids. Of the read, only the CDR3 DNA is kept; its 45 bases are in frame from base 1. RNA was extracted using the RNeasy kit, and about 0.5 to 1 ug of the RNA was reverse transcribed with random hexamers. TCR beta CDR3 regions were amplified with the immunoSEQ multiplex PCR assay covering 54 Vbeta and 13 Jbeta segments. Bias from PCR amplification was corrected by using a synthetic template baseline for primer optimization and for computational correction. The authors processed their data as follows. Only productive sequences were kept, with reads annotated to V, D and J genes according to IMGT and analyzed in immunoSEQ Analyzer. To calculate clonality, Shannon entropy was normalized by log2 of the number of productive unique sequences and then subtracted from one. Public and private clones were assessed among the 100 most prevalent clones of each patient and control. Susac-specific clones were defined as absent from healthy and MS cohorts, 1052 published viral clones and other ImmuneACCESS disease sequences. TCRdb cleaned the public reads at Q25 with fastp, built clones with MiXCR and kept in-frame beta chains. Every CDR3 protein is listed once, alongside the most common genes and DNA of its rows. For this entry, the V and J calls and clone size follow TCRdb and not the study's own pipeline. Present in this sample are approximately 150,000 distinct CDR3 sequences, 93% of which were seen just once. The top ten constitute approximately 0.14% of the sample.

Remarks on this clonotype: Its antigen specificity is not known. Qualities for individual bases were not recorded, and no much larger clone is one base off.

What the study reported, not specific to this receptor: The number of individuals in the TCR sequencing and HLA analysis was recognized as being relatively small.

Peripheral blood CD8+ and CD4+ T cells from healthy donors, Susac syndrome patients and multiple sclerosis patients were profiled using high-throughput TCR beta sequencing. The healthy donors served as controls matched for age and sex. CD8+ TEMRA cells were enriched by FACS, while bulk CD8+ and CD4+ T cells were purified by magnetic negative isolation. Blood was collected in EDTA tubes and processed within 24 hours, with PBMCs isolated through density gradient centrifugation. PBMCs destined for TCR sequencing were cryopreserved in liquid nitrogen and later thawed in a 37 °C water bath. The sorted or isolated CD4+, CD8+ and CD8+ TEMRA cells had a purity of 90% or higher.

The sample was CD4+ T cells from PBMCs. The rearranged chain carries TRBV7-9 and TRBJ2-5, and 7 junction bases match TRBD1. The sequence was obtained from a human donor in good health. The CDR3 protein is CASSLGQGRRETQYF. The sequence in DNA is TGTGCCAGCAGCTTAGGACAGGGACGGAGAGAGACCCAGTACTTC.